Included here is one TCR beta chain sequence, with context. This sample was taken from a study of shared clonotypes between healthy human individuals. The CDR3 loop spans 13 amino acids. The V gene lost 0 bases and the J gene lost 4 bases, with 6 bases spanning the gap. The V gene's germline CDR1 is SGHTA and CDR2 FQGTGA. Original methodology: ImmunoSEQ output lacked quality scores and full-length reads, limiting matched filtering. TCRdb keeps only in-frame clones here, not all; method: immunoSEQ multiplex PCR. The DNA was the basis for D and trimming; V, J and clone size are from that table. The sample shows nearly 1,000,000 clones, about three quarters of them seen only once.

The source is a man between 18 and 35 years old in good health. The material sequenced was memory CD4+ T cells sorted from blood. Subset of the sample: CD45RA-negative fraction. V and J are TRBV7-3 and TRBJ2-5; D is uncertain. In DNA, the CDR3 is TGTGCCAGCAGCTTAACTAAGGGAGAGACCCAGTACTTC. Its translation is CASSLTKGETQYF.